This passage covers 10 T cell receptor beta chains from one sample sequenced in a study of T-cell reconstitution after alpha-beta-depleted transplantation in children. Preparation of the TCRbeta library used unique molecular identifiers. Each CDR3 protein is one row after TCRdb ran MiXCR on the PCR reads. The sample has some 120,000 distinct CDR3 sequences, around a tenth seen once. The sequenced sample was PBMCs, mostly from graft donor cells, obtained 180 days after TCRalphabeta/CD19-depleted stem cell transplant. These receptors were obtained from a girl under three years old who had a stem cell transplant for combined immunodeficiency, so the T cells may come from the graft donor.

A note on this clonotype: A clone one base away is much larger, so this may be a read error. In DNA form, the CDR3 reads TGTGCCAGCAGCCGCGGGCCTAATAAAAAACTGTTTTTT. Encoded protein: CASSRGPNKKLFF. The gene calls are TRBV27 and TRBJ1-4; D not resolved. The CDR3 extends over 13 amino acids. Germline V gives CDR1 MNHEY, CDR2 SMNVEV (reference sequence).

A few counts support this clonotype. V usage is TRBV3-1 and J usage is TRBJ1-5; D uncertain. V was clipped by 1 base and J by 1 base, with 8 bases between them. The CDR3 has 15 amino acids. Germline CDR1 LGHDT, CDR2 YNNKEL (reference sequence). In nucleotides, the CDR3 is TGTGCCAGCAGCCAAGGGTCGGACAGCAATCAGCCCCAGCATTTT. Its translation: CASSQGSDSNQPQHF.

This clonotype was counted between two and nine times. The rearrangement joins TRBV20-1 to TRBJ2-7; TRBD2 matches 9 bases. The CDR3 sequence is 16 residues long. Germline values: CDR1 DFQATT, CDR2 SNEGSKA (reference sequence). The junction had 11 bases not matched to a gene; V was cut back by 0 bases and J by 5 bases. The CDR3 DNA reads TGCAGTGCTAGAGATTCGCGGGAGGGCCGGTTACACGAGCAGTACTTC. This sequence encodes CSARDSREGRLHEQYF.

The rearrangement uses TRBV5-1 and TRBJ2-7; D not resolved. CDR1 and CDR2 from the germline V gene are SGHRS and YFSETQ. V was shortened by 2 bases and J by 2 bases, with 11 bases between the two germline ends. The CDR3 covers 14 residues. The CDR3 reads CASSFMSGAYEQYF. The DNA of the CDR3 is TGCGCCAGCAGCTTCATGTCGGGCGCCTACGAGCAGTACTTC.

This clonotype was observed a handful of times. V and J are TRBV7-9 and TRBJ2-3; D remains ambiguous. This CDR3 is built from 13 residues. V dropped 7 bases and J dropped 3 bases, with 11 bases sitting between them. Germline CDR1 and CDR2: SEHNR and FQNEAQ (reference sequence). The CDR3 DNA reads TGTGCCAGCACATACACGGCGACAGATACGCAGTATTTT. Translation gives CASTYTATDTQYF.

This clonotype was observed a handful of times. The CDR3 loop is CASSYSLTSGSQETQYF. CDR3 nucleotide sequence: TGTGCCAGCAGTTACTCGCTTACTAGCGGGAGCCAAGAGACCCAGTACTTC. The genes are TRBV6-5 and TRBJ2-5, with TRBD2 matching 11 bases. CDR1 and CDR2 from the germline V gene are MNHEY and SVGAGI. Trimming took 0 bases from V and 1 from J; bases not matched to a gene: 4. The CDR3 is made up of 17 amino acids.

This clonotype was picked up a small number of times. This chain links TRBV11-2 with TRBJ2-5; TRBD2 is a possible D gene (6 bases). V was cut by 2 bases and J by 1 base, with 11 bases left in between. The CDR3 is 15 residues long. Germline V CDR1 and CDR2: SGHAT, FQNNGV. CDR3 protein: CASSLFGGLQETQYF. The CDR3, as DNA: TGTGCCAGCAGCTTATTCGGGGGTCTCCAAGAGACCCAGTACTTC.

This chain connects TRBV29-1 to TRBJ2-1, with TRBD2 matching over 9 bases. The junction had 7 bases not matched to a gene; V was cut back by 7 bases and J by 9 bases. The CDR3 contains 12 residues. CDR1 and CDR2 (germline): SQVTM, ANQGSEA. In DNA, the CDR3 is TGCAGCGCGAGGCGGGAGGGCGCTGAGCAGTTCTTC. Amino acid sequence: CSARREGAEQFF.

In its sample, this clonotype was seen a few times. The rearrangement joins TRBV9 to TRBJ2-2; unclear D gene. The CDR3 has 14 amino acids. From germline, CDR1 is SGDLS and CDR2 YYNGEE. The germline V and J ends were trimmed by 3 bases and 6 bases, with 12 bases remaining between them. DNA of the CDR3: TGTGCCAGCAGCGGAAACCTGGGCCCCGGGGAGCTGTTTTTT. Translated: CASSGNLGPGELFF. The full variable domain, rest sourced from reference TRBV9 and TRBJ2-2, is DSGVTQTPKHLITATGQRVTLRCSPRSGDLSVYWYQQSLDQGLQFLIQYYNGEERAKGNILERFSAQQFPDLHSELNLSSLELGDSALYFCASSGNLGPGELFFGEGSRLTVL.

This clonotype was recorded once. One end of the junction varies from germline; a read error may be responsible. The chain joins TRBV7-3 to TRBJ2-5, with D possibly TRBD1 on 6 matching bases. CDR3 size: 14 residues. CDR1 is SGHTA, CDR2 FQGTGA, per germline. Written as DNA, the CDR3 is TGTGCCAGCAGCCTCCGGGGCAGGGGAGAGACCAAGTACTTC. Its protein is CASSLRGRGETKYF.